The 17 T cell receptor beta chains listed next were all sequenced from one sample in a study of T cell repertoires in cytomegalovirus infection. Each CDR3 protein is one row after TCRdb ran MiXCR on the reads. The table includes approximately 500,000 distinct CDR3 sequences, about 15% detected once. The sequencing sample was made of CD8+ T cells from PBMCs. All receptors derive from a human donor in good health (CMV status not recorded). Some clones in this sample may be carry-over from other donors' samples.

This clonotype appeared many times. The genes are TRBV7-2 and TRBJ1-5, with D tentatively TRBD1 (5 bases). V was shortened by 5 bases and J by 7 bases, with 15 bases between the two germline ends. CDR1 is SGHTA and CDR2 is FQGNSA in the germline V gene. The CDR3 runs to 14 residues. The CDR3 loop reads CASSNLGTGQPQHF. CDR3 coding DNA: TGTGCCAGCAGCAATTTAGGGACGGGCCAGCCCCAGCATTTT.

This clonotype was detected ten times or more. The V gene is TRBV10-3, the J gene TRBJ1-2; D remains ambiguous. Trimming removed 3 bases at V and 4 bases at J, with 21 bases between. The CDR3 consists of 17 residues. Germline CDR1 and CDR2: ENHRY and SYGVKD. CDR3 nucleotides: TGTGCCATCAGTGATATTCTGTGGACTCCTGAAGGCTATGGCTACACCTTC. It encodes CAISDILWTPEGYGYTF.

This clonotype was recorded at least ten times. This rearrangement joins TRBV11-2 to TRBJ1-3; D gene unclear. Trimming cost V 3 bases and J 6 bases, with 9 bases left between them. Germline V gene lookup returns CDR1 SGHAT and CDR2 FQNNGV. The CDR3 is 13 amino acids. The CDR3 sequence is CASSLESVNTIYF. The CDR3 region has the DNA TGTGCCAGCAGCTTGGAAAGTGTAAACACCATATATTTT.

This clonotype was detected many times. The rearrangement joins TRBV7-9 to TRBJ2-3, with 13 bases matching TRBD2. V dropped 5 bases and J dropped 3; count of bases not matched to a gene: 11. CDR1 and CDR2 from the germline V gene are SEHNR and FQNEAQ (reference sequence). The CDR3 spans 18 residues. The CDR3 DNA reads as TGTGCCAGCAGCCCAGGGACTAGCGGGGTCAGGAGGACAGATACGCAGTATTTT. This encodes CASSPGTSGVRRTDTQYF.

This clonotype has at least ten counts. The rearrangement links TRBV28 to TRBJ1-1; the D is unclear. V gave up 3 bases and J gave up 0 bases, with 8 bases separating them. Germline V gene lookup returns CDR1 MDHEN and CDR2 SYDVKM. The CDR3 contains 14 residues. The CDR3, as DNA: TGTGCCAGCAGTTTCAGCACGATGAACACTGAAGCTTTCTTT. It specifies CASSFSTMNTEAFF.

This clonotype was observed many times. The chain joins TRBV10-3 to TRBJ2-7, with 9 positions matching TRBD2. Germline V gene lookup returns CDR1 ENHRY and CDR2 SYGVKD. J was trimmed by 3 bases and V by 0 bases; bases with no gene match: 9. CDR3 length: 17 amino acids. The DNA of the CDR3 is TGTGCCATCAGTGAGTCTTGGGAGGGGACTAGCTACTACGAGCAGTACTTC. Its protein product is CAISESWEGTSYYEQYF.

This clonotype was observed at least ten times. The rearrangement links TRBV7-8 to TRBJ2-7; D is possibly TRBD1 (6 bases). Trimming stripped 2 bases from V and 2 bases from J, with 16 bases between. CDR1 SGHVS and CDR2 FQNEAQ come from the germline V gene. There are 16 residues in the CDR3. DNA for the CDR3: TGTGCCAGCAGCTTAACCCCATCCCGGACAGCCTACGAGCAGTACTTC. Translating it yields CASSLTPSRTAYEQYF.

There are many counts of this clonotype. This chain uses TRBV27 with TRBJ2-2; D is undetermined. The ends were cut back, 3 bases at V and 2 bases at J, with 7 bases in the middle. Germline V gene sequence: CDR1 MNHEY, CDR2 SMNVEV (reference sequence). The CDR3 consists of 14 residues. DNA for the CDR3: TGTGCCAGCAGTTTTGAAAGCAACACCGGGGAGCTGTTTTTT. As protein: CASSFESNTGELFF.

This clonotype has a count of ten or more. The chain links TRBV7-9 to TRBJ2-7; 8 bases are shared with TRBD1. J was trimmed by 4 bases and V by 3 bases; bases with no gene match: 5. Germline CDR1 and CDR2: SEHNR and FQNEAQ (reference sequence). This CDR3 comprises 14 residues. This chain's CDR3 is CASSFAGQGYEQYF. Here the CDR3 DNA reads TGTGCCAGCAGCTTCGCCGGACAGGGTTACGAGCAGTACTTC.

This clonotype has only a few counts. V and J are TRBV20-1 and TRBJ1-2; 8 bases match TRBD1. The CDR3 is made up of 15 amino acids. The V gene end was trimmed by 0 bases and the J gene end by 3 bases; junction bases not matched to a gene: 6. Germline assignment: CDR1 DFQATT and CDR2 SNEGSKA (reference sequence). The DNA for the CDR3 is TGCAGTGCTAGAGATCCCAGGGGGCGCGACTATGGCTACACCTTC. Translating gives CSARDPRGRDYGYTF.

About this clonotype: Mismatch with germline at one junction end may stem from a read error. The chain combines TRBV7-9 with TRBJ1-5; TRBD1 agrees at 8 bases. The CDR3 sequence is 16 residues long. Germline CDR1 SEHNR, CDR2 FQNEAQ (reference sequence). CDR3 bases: TGTGCCAGCAGCCAAACCGGGACAGGCCTCAATCAGCACCAGCATTTT. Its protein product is CASSQTGTGLNQHQHF. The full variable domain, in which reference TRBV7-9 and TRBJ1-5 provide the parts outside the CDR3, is DTGVSQNPRHKITKRGQNVTFRCDPISEHNRLYWYRQTLGQGPEFLTYFQNEAQLEKSRLLSDRFSAERPKGSFSTLEIQRTEQGDSAMYLCASSQTGTGLNQHQHFGDGTRLSIL.

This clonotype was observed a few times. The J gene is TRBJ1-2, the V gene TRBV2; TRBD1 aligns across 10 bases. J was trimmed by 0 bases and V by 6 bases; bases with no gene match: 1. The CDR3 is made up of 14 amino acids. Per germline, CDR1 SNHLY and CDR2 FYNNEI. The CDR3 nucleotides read TGTGCCAGCAGGGACAGGGGGACTAACTATGGCTACACCTTC. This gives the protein CASRDRGTNYGYTF.

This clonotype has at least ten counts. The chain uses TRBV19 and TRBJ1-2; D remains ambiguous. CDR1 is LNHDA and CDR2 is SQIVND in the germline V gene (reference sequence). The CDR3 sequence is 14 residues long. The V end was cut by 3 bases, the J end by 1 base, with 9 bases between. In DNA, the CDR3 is TGTGCCAGTAGTATCCCAGGCTTTAACTATGGCTACACCTTC. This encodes CASSIPGFNYGYTF.

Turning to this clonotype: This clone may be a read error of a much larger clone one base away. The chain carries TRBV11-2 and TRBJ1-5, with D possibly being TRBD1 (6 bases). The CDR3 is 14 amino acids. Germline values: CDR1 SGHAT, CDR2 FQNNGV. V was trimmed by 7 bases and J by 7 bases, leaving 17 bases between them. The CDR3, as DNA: TGTGCCAGCATCTTCGGGGAGGGGGAACAGCCCCAGCATTTT. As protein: CASIFGEGEQPQHF.

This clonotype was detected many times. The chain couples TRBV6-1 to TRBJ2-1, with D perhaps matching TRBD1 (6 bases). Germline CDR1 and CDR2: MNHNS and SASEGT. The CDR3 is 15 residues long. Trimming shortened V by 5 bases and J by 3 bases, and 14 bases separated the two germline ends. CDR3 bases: TGTGCCAGCAGTACCGGGCAGGGGCTCTACAATGAGCAGTTCTTC. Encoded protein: CASSTGQGLYNEQFF.

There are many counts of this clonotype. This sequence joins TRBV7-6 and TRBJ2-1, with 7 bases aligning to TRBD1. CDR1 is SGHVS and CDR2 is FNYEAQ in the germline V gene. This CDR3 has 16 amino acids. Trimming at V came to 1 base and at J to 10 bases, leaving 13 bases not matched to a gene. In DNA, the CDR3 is TGTGCCAGCAGCTTAGTCCCGGCAGGGGGTCTCCGAGAGCAGTTCTTC. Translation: CASSLVPAGGLREQFF.

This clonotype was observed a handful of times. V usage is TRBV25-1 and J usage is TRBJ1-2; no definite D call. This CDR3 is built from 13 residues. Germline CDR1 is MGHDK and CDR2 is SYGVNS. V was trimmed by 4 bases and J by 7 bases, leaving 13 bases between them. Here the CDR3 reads CASSGGAMVGYTF. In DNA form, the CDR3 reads TGTGCCAGCAGTGGAGGAGCTATGGTTGGCTACACCTTC.